These 32 T cell receptor beta chains were sequenced from one sample in a study of Ad26.COV2.S vaccination and SARS-CoV-2 variants. Documented treatment: roughly 19 received Ad26.COV2.S at low or high dose, single or two shots; several received placebo; per-sample allocation not given. Specimen acquisition occurred on day 63 following the initial vaccine or placebo injection. The protocol was immunoSEQ multiplex PCR, while the TCRdb copy is restricted to in-frame clones and leaves out a portion. The table shows 300,000 to 500,000 clones, with roughly nine tenths occurring only once. Sequenced material: peripheral blood, taken in a trial of Ad26.COV2.S vaccine versus placebo. These receptor sequences come from a person between 18 and 60 years old who received the Ad26.COV2.S COVID-19 vaccine or a placebo.

V and J are TRBV10-2 and TRBJ2-3, with D perhaps matching TRBD1 or TRBD2 (6 bases each). Trimming removed 7 bases at V and 2 bases at J, with 19 bases between. The germline V gene has CDR1 WSHSY and CDR2 SAAADI. This CDR3 spans 16 amino acids. The CDR3 region has the DNA TGCGCCAGCAAGATCGGGGGCACATCCTCCACAGATACGCAGTATTTT. Its translation is CASKIGGTSSTDTQYF.

This clone was observed a few times. The J gene is TRBJ1-6, the V gene TRBV11-2; weak D call: TRBD1 (6 bases). The V gene's germline CDR1 is SGHAT and CDR2 FQNNGV. This CDR3 has 17 amino acids. The V end lost 5 bases, the J end lost 4 bases, and 18 bases lay between the germline ends. CDR3: CASSQGAGGAYNSPLHF. The CDR3 nucleotides read TGTGCCAGCAGCCAAGGGGCCGGGGGCGCGTATAATTCACCCCTCCACTTT.

This chain uses TRBV9 with TRBJ1-2; possibly TRBD1 for D (5 bases). From germline, CDR1 is SGDLS and CDR2 YYNGEE. Trimming took off 1 base at V and 9 bases at J, with 10 bases between the two ends. This CDR3 has 12 residues. The CDR3 bases are TGTGCCAGCAGCGTATCTGAGGGACGCTACACCTTC. It specifies CASSVSEGRYTF.

This chain links TRBV19 with TRBJ1-1, with a possible D match to TRBD1 (5 bases). CDR3 length: 13 amino acids. The V gene's germline CDR1 is LNHDA and CDR2 SQIVND (reference sequence). The germline V and J ends were trimmed by 3 bases and 4 bases, with 9 bases remaining between them. In DNA, the CDR3 is TGTGCCAGTAGTATCACGGGGGGCACTGAAGCTTTCTTT. Translating gives CASSITGGTEAFF. Using reference TRBV19 and TRBJ1-1 for the parts outside the CDR3, the full variable domain is DGGITQSPKYLFRKEGQNVTLSCEQNLNHDAMYWYRQDPGQGLRLIYYSQIVNDFQKGDIAEGYSVSREKKESFPLTVTSAQKNPTAFYLCASSITGGTEAFFGQGTRLTVV.

Comments on this clone: The sample holds other DNA sequences that translate to the same CDR3. The chain combines TRBV7-2 with TRBJ2-5; TRBD1 might be the D (5 bases). The CDR3 has 13 residues. Germline CDR1 is SGHTA and CDR2 is FQGNSA. V dropped 4 bases and J dropped 3 bases, with 9 bases sitting between them. CDR3 protein: CASSSDREETQYF. DNA of the CDR3: TGTGCCAGCAGCTCAGACAGAGAAGAGACCCAGTACTTC. Complete variable domain (other parts from reference TRBV7-2 and TRBJ2-5): GAGVSQSPSNKVTEKGKDVELRCDPISGHTALYWYRQSLGQGLEFLIYFQGNSAPDKSGLPSDRFSAERTGGSVSTLTIQRTQQEDSAVYLCASSSDREETQYFGPGTRLLVL.

V gene TRBV7-9 combines with J gene TRBJ2-2; the D is unclear. Trimming took 2 bases from V and 5 from J, leaving 6 bases between them. This CDR3 has 13 residues. CDR1 and CDR2 from the germline V gene are SEHNR and FQNEAQ (reference sequence). The CDR3 DNA reads TGTGCCAGCAGCTTATCTGGGACCGGGGAGCTGTTTTTT. It yields the protein CASSLSGTGELFF.

This chain joins TRBV6-6 and TRBJ1-4; D not resolved. V lost 2 bases, J lost 4 bases, and 8 bases lay in between. Germline CDR1 and CDR2: MNHNY and SVGAGI (reference sequence). The CDR3 spans 14 residues. This CDR3 is CASSYRANNEKLFF. CDR3 DNA sequence: TGTGCCAGCAGTTACCGAGCTAATAATGAAAAACTGTTTTTT.

The rearrangement uses TRBV7-8 and TRBJ2-7; 8 nucleotides match TRBD1. Germline-derived CDR1 and CDR2 are SGHVS and FQNEAQ. The CDR3 runs to 14 residues. V shed 1 base, J shed 8 bases, and the junction held 7 bases outside the gene matches. The CDR3 sequence is CASSLERTGKKQYF. The CDR3 DNA is TGTGCCAGCAGCTTAGAACGGACAGGGAAGAAGCAGTACTTC.

This rearrangement joins TRBV7-2 to TRBJ2-1; the D is unclear. This CDR3 is 14 amino acids long. Between the trimmed V and J ends, which lost 2 bases and 9 bases, there was a span of 14 bases. The germline gives CDR1 SGHTA, CDR2 FQGNSA. For the CDR3, the DNA is TGTGCCAGCAGCTTAAACTCGGTAAACCCTGAGCAGTTCTTC. Encoded protein: CASSLNSVNPEQFF.

This sequence joins TRBV6-5 and TRBJ2-1; D not certain. V lost 5 bases and J 5 bases, leaving 4 bases between the germline ends. CDR3 length: 11 residues. Germline lookup yields CDR1 MNHEY and CDR2 SVGAGI. The chain's CDR3 is CASSRNNEQFF. CDR3 nucleotides: TGTGCCAGCAGTCGAAACAATGAGCAGTTCTTC.

This sequence joins TRBV7-9 and TRBJ2-7, with 7 bases lining up with TRBD1. V lost 5 bases to trimming and J lost 3 bases; unmatched junction nucleotides: 10. The CDR3 consists of 15 residues. Germline V gene sequence: CDR1 SEHNR, CDR2 FQNEAQ (reference sequence). The CDR3, as DNA: TGTGCCAGCAGCCGATACGAAGGGGGCGACTACGAGCAGTACTTC. Protein product: CASSRYEGGDYEQYF.

The rearrangement links TRBV10-1 to TRBJ2-3; D not certain. The CDR3 is 15 residues long. V was clipped by 0 bases and J by 4 bases, with 11 bases between them. Germline V gene data show CDR1 as WNHNN and CDR2 as SYGVQD (reference sequence). CDR3 bases: TGCGCCAGCAGTGAGTCCAGACGTCCTGCAGATACGCAGTATTTT. This gives the protein CASSESRRPADTQYF.

On this clone itself: The sample contains more than one DNA sequence encoding this CDR3. This chain uses TRBV7-2 with TRBJ1-6; D unclear. Per germline, CDR1 SGHTA and CDR2 FQGNSA. There are 14 residues in the CDR3. Trimming left V 1 base short and J 4 bases short, with 5 bases between. CDR3 sequence (DNA): TGTGCCAGCAGCTTAGACGGATATAATTCACCCCTCCACTTT. Protein product: CASSLDGYNSPLHF.

V gene TRBV5-5 combines with J gene TRBJ2-7; D is ambiguous. Per germline, CDR1 SGHKS and CDR2 YYEKEE (reference sequence). The CDR3 consists of 12 residues. Trimming removed 3 bases from V and 2 bases from J, with 6 bases in between. The CDR3 region is CASSSEPYEQYF. The CDR3 DNA reads as TGTGCCAGCAGCTCCGAACCCTACGAGCAGTACTTC.

V is TRBV7-8 and J is TRBJ1-1; no reliable D call. The CDR3 runs 13 residues. CDR1 and CDR2 (germline): SGHVS, FQNEAQ. V gave up 5 bases and J gave up 2 bases, with 9 bases separating them. The CDR3 loop is CASSPDGNTEAFF. CDR3 DNA: TGTGCCAGCAGCCCGGACGGAAACACTGAAGCTTTCTTT.

The CDR3 DNA reads TGTGCCAGTAGGAGACAGGACTATAATTCACCCCTCCACTTT. It is translated as CASRRQDYNSPLHF. The gene calls are TRBV19 and TRBJ1-6; a weak D match, TRBD1 (6 bases). The CDR3 spans 14 residues. V shed 6 bases and J shed 3 bases, with 9 bases lying between them. Germline V lookup: CDR1 LNHDA, CDR2 SQIVND (reference sequence).

The CDR3 nucleotides are TGCGCCAGCACGGTAGGGGTGACGGAGACCCAGTACTTC. This codes for CASTVGVTETQYF. This chain joins TRBV5-1 and TRBJ2-5; D may be TRBD1 (5 bases). CDR1 and CDR2 (germline): SGHRS, YFSETQ. The CDR3 has 13 amino acids. Trimming cost V 6 bases and J 5 bases, with 14 bases left between them.

The chain employs TRBV6-5 and TRBJ2-7; perhaps TRBD1 as D (5 bases). The V gene lost 5 bases and the J gene lost 4 bases, with 15 bases spanning the gap. Germline V gives CDR1 MNHEY, CDR2 SVGAGI. The CDR3 is 14 amino acids. The CDR3 sequence is CASSHDRAKYEQYF. As DNA, the CDR3 is TGTGCCAGCAGTCACGACAGAGCCAAATACGAGCAGTACTTC.

V usage is TRBV5-1 and J usage is TRBJ1-3; TRBD1 is a possible D gene (6 bases). Germline V lookup: CDR1 SGHRS, CDR2 YFSETQ. Deletions cut 4 bases from V and 0 bases from J, with 11 bases between. CDR3 length: 15 residues. In DNA form, the CDR3 reads TGCGCCAGCAGCAGAGGACAGCACTCTGGAAACACCATATATTTT. It is translated as CASSRGQHSGNTIYF.

This chain's CDR3 is CASSSGGTDTQYF. In DNA, the CDR3 is TGCGCCAGCAGTAGCGGGGGCACAGATACGCAGTATTTT. The chain is built from TRBV10-1 and TRBJ2-3; 7 positions match TRBD2. Germline V lookup: CDR1 WNHNN, CDR2 SYGVQD (reference sequence). This CDR3 region has 13 residues. V dropped 5 bases and J dropped 1; count of bases not matched to a gene: 0.

This chain links TRBV11-2 with TRBJ1-1; a weak D match, TRBD1 (5 bases). The germline V gene has CDR1 SGHAT and CDR2 FQNNGV. V lost 4 bases and J lost 8, with 17 bases in between. The CDR3 is made up of 14 amino acids. The CDR3 protein is CASSSTQGRLEAFF. In DNA form, the CDR3 reads TGTGCCAGCAGCTCAACCCAGGGACGGCTCGAAGCTTTCTTT.

The rearrangement joins TRBV7-2 to TRBJ1-6; D possibly corresponds to TRBD1 (5 bases). Trimming stripped 5 bases from V and 6 bases from J, with 14 bases between. The germline V gene encodes CDR1 SGHTA and CDR2 FQGNSA. The CDR3 has 15 residues. The CDR3 is CASSLDRAPNSPLHF. In DNA, the CDR3 is TGTGCCAGCAGCCTAGACAGAGCGCCTAATTCACCCCTCCACTTT.

The rearrangement uses TRBV5-1 and TRBJ1-1; D unresolved. This CDR3 is built from 14 residues. Germline assignment: CDR1 SGHRS and CDR2 YFSETQ. With 1 base removed from V and 4 bases from J, the gap between germline ends came to 11 bases. For the CDR3, the DNA is TGCGCCAGCAGCTTGAAGGTGGAGAGCACTGAAGCTTTCTTT. Translating gives CASSLKVESTEAFF.

The rearrangement joins TRBV18 to TRBJ1-4; D is undetermined. CDR3 length: 13 amino acids. From germline, CDR1 is KGHSH and CDR2 LQKENI. V gave up 4 bases and J gave up 0 bases, with 3 bases separating them. The CDR3 here is CASSRSTNEKLFF. As DNA, the CDR3 is TGTGCCAGCTCACGGTCAACTAATGAAAAACTGTTTTTT.

The chain carries TRBV5-4 and TRBJ2-7, with 8 bases that match TRBD1. Germline values: CDR1 SGHNT, CDR2 YYREEE (reference sequence). V gave up 2 bases and J gave up 2 bases; unmatched junction bases: 12. The CDR3 runs 17 residues. The CDR3 reads CASSFSQIMTGAYEQYF. The CDR3 DNA sequence: TGTGCCAGCAGCTTTTCACAGATTATGACAGGGGCCTACGAGCAGTACTTC.

V is TRBV5-4 and J is TRBJ2-3; perhaps TRBD1 as D (7 bases). Trimming shortened V by 4 bases and J by 0 bases, and 15 bases separated the two germline ends. The germline gives CDR1 SGHNT, CDR2 YYREEE (reference sequence). The CDR3 spans 16 residues. CDR3 residues: CASSDREVTSTDTQYF. The CDR3 coding sequence is TGTGCCAGCAGCGACAGGGAGGTGACTAGCACAGATACGCAGTATTTT.

The gene calls are TRBV2 and TRBJ2-1; 9 positions agree with TRBD2. Germline V gene lookup returns CDR1 SNHLY and CDR2 FYNNEI. CDR3 length: 15 residues. Trimming at V came to 6 bases and at J to 2 bases, leaving 5 bases not matched to a gene. The CDR3 region is CASRASGEAYNEQFF. The CDR3 region has the DNA TGTGCCAGCAGGGCTAGCGGGGAGGCCTACAATGAGCAGTTCTTC.

The chain links TRBV30 to TRBJ2-3; 11 nucleotides line up with TRBD2. Trimming at V came to 1 base and at J to 8 bases, leaving 8 bases not matched to a gene. In germline, CDR1 is GTSNPN, CDR2 SVGIG (reference sequence). CDR3 length: 15 residues. DNA of the CDR3: TGTGCCTGGAGTGGGGTAGCGGGGGGGCCAGGTACGCAGTATTTT. Protein: CAWSGVAGGPGTQYF.

The chain employs TRBV2 and TRBJ1-6; 8 bases align to TRBD1. From germline, CDR1 is SNHLY and CDR2 FYNNEI. Trimming took 8 bases from V and 7 from J; bases not matched to a gene: 7. This CDR3 is 14 amino acids long. CDR3 DNA: TGTGCCAGCGGTGGACAGGGTTGGAATTCACCCCTCCACTTT. As protein: CASGGQGWNSPLHF.

The genes are TRBV6-6 and TRBJ1-2, with TRBD1 as a possible D gene (6 bases). Germline loops: CDR1 MNHNY, CDR2 SVGAGI (reference sequence). V lost 5 bases and J lost 8, with 18 bases in between. This CDR3 is 14 amino acids long. In nucleotides, the CDR3 is TGTGCCAGCAGTCCCTTCTCCGACAGGTTCGGCTACACCTTC. Translation gives CASSPFSDRFGYTF.

This clone was found once. The chain is built from TRBV4-3 and TRBJ1-3, with D uncertain. Trimming left V 0 bases short and J 4 bases short, with 13 bases between. There are 16 residues in the CDR3. Germline lookup yields CDR1 LGHNA and CDR2 YSLEER. CDR3 DNA: TGCGCCAGCAGCCAAGAGTATAGGCTCTCCGGAAACACCATATATTTT. Translation: CASSQEYRLSGNTIYF.

The chain couples TRBV4-3 to TRBJ1-1, with D possibly being TRBD1 (5 bases). The CDR3 runs to 14 residues. CDR1 LGHNA and CDR2 YSLEER come from the germline V gene. Trimming removed 1 base from V and 3 bases from J, with 9 bases in between. The CDR3 protein is CASSQVKGDTEAFF. The CDR3 nucleotides read TGCGCCAGCAGCCAAGTCAAAGGGGACACTGAAGCTTTCTTT.